These T cell receptor beta chains were read from a single sample in a study of T cell repertoires in cytomegalovirus infection. These receptors have no identified antigens. Each CDR3 protein is one row after TCRdb ran MiXCR on the reads. This sample carries approximately 990,000 distinct CDR3 sequences, less than 40% of them seen once, and the ten largest clones take around 15%. Sequencing used cultured CD8+ T cells from PBMCs, obtained from culture after CMV antigen stimulation. All receptors derive from a human donor in good health (CMV status not recorded). Some clones in this sample may be carry-over from other donors' samples. The CDR3 runs from the conserved cysteine through the conserved F or W.

CDR3 protein	V gene
CASSSRDRGTNTQYF	TRBV7-8
CASSQGTVQFF	TRBV7-2
CASSPAGSQETQYF	TRBV7-3
CASSSGLAGESEQFF	TRBV13
CASAASGGANEQFF	TRBV2
CASSFLHLSRELFF	TRBV27
CASSEDISSGELFF	TRBV2
CATSRDKRIQETQYF	TRBV15
CASSLGGVISDEQYF	TRBV7-9
CASSAPGVFMNTEAFF	TRBV6-1
CASSQDWTGSNQPQHF	TRBV4-3
CASSLGGTRNQPQHF	TRBV5-4
CASSLYTANEKLFF	TRBV19
CASSLNWDRGYNEQFF	TRBV11-2
CASSQDHLDFYGYTF	TRBV4-2
CASSPKFGNTEAFF	TRBV6-8
CASSLERQGSYNEQFF	TRBV7-2
CASRISGGATKNNEQFF	TRBV12-3/TRBV12-4